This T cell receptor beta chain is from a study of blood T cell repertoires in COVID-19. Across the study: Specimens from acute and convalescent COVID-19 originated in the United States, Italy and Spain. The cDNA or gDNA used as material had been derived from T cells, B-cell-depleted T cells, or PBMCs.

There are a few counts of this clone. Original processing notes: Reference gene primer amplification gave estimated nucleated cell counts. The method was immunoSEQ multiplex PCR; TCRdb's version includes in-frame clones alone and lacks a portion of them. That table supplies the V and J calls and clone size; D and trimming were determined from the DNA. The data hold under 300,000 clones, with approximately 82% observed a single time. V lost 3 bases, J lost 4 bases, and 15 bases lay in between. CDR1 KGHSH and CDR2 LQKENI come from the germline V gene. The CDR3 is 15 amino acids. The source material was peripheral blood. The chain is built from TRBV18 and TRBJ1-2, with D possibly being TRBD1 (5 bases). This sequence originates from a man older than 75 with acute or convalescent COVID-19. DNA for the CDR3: TGTGCCAGCTCACCGGGGAGGGACCGGTCCTATGGCTACACCTTC. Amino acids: CASSPGRDRSYGYTF. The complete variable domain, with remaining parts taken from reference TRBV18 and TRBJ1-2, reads NAGVMQNPRHLVRRRGQEARLRCSPMKGHSHVYWYRQLPEEGLKFMVYLQKENIIDESGMPKERFSAEFPKEGPSILRIQQVVRGDSAAYFCASSPGRDRSYGYTFGSGTRLTVV.